A selection of T cell receptor beta chains follows, all from one sample in a study of a mutant IDH1 vaccine in newly diagnosed glioma. The repertoire was sequenced with immunoSEQ multiplex PCR; TCRdb's copy has only in-frame clones and lacks some. Here the sample spans around 15,000 clones, around 95% being singletons. The sample here was peripheral blood mononuclear cells (PBMCs), taken from a glioma patient treated with radiotherapy, temozolomide or both. The source is a woman younger than 35 with glioma. Some clones in this sample may be carry-over from other donors' samples. Each CDR3 is given with its conserved first and last residue. D genes are given only for firm matches. A row's size may be missing; if present it is once, few, many or a size class.

cdr3_nt cdr3_aa clone_size d_call j_call v_call
TGTGCCAGTAGCCGGGGAGCTAACTATGGCTACACCTTC CASSRGANYGYTF - - TRBJ1-2 TRBV19
TGTGCCAGTAGTATGACCGGGACAGGGGTAAATGAGCAGTTCTTC CASSMTGTGVNEQFF - TRBD1 TRBJ2-1 TRBV19
TGCGCCAGCAGCCTACCGGGACAGGGGGTGACCCAGTACTTC CASSLPGQGVTQYF once TRBD1 TRBJ2-5 TRBV4-1
TGTGCCAGCAGCTGGCGGGACACAAACACTGAAGCTTTCTTT CASSWRDTNTEAFF - - TRBJ1-1 TRBV11-3
TGCGCCAGCAGCTTGGTAACCAGCGTAGGCGGGGAGCTGTTTTTT CASSLVTSVGGELFF - - TRBJ2-2 TRBV5-1
TGTGCTAGCAGCTCGATTCAAGCTGAAGCTTTCTTT CASSSIQAEAFF once - TRBJ1-1 TRBV7-9
TGTGCCAGCAGCTTATGGGCGAACACCGGGGAGCTGTTTTTT CASSLWANTGELFF once - TRBJ2-2 TRBV7-9
TGTGCCAGCAGTGATAGGGGGACGAGCACTGAAGCTTTCTTT CASSDRGTSTEAFF - - TRBJ1-1 TRBV2
TGTGCCAGCAGTTATTGGGGCCAGAGGAACATCGGGGAGCTGTTTTTT CASSYWGQRNIGELFF - - TRBJ2-2 TRBV6-6
TGTGCCAGCAGTCGGCACGGTGTTGAGCAGTTCTTC CASSRHGVEQFF - - TRBJ2-1 TRBV11-2
TGTGCCATCAGTGAAAGGGTGACGCCGGGGTGGACCAATGAGCAGTTCTTC CAISERVTPGWTNEQFF - - TRBJ2-1 TRBV10-3
TGTGCCAGCAGCCAAGGTACGCAGAACTATGGCTACACCTTC CASSQGTQNYGYTF - - TRBJ1-2 TRBV4-2
TGTGCCAGCAGCTTGCGGGGACAGGGGGCCGTTCGGCCCCAGCATTTT CASSLRGQGAVRPQHF - TRBD1 TRBJ1-5 TRBV5-8
TGCGCCAGCAGCCTAACCCTCCGGGGTTCTCCCAATGAAAAACTGTTTTTT CASSLTLRGSPNEKLFF - - TRBJ1-4 TRBV4-1
TGCGCCAGCAGCTCACAGGGGGCGAACACTGAAGCTTTCTTT CASSSQGANTEAFF - TRBD1 TRBJ1-1 TRBV5-1
TGTGCCAGCAGCCCAGGGGGCGGCACCGGGGAGCTGTTTTTT CASSPGGGTGELFF - TRBD1 TRBJ2-2 TRBV7-9
TGTGCCAGCAAGGATGGACGAGGTAGTAGCAATCAGCCCCAGCATTTT CASKDGRGSSNQPQHF - - TRBJ1-5 TRBV2
TGTGCCAGCAGCTTGGGATCCGGGAATGAGCAGTTCTTC CASSLGSGNEQFF - - TRBJ2-1 TRBV5-6
TGTGCCAGCAGCTTACGACTAGCGGGGCCTCAAGAGACCCAGTACTTC CASSLRLAGPQETQYF - TRBD2 TRBJ2-5 TRBV11-3
TGTGCCATCAGTGAGTCGGAGGGCGGGGTCCAAGAGACCCAGTACTTC CAISESEGGVQETQYF - - TRBJ2-5 TRBV10-3